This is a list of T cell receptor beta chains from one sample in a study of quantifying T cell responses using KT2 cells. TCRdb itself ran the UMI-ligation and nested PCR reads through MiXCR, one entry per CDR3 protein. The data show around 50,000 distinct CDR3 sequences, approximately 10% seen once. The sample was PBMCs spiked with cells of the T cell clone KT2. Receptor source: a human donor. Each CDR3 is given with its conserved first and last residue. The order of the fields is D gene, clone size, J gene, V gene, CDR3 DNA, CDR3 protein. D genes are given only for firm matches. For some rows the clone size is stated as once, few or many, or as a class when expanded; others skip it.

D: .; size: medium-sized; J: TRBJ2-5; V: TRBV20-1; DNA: TGCAGTGCTAGAGATGTTGGGGGGGCACTAGAGACCCAGTACTTC; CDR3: CSARDVGGALETQYF
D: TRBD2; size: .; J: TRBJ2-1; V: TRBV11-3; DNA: TGTGCCAGCAGCTTAGTCGGGACTACCAACAATGAGCAGTTCTTC; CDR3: CASSLVGTTNNEQFF
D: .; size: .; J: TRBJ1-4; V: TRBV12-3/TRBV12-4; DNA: TGTGCCAGCAGTTTAAATTCTCCAGGGTCCGGGGGTGAAAAACTGTTTTTT; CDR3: CASSLNSPGSGGEKLFF
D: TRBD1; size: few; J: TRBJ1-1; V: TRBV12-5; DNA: TGTGCTAGTGGTTTGGTACAGGGCAGGGGGATAGTGGTGAACACTGAAGCTTTCTTT; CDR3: CASGLVQGRGIVVNTEAFF
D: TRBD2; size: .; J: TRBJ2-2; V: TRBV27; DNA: TGTGCCAGCAGTTTAGTAGCGGGGGGGGATGCCGGGGAGCTGTTTTTT; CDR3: CASSLVAGGDAGELFF
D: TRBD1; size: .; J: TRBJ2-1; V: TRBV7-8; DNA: TGTGCCAGCAGCGTACGACCCGGGACAGGTCCTAATGAGCAGTTCTTC; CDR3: CASSVRPGTGPNEQFF
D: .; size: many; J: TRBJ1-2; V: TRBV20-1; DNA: TGCAGTGCTAGGGAGACAGGAAACTATGGCTACACCTTC; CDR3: CSARETGNYGYTF
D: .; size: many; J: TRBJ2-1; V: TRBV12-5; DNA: TGTGCTAGTGGTTTCCGCCAGTATTCCTACAATGAGCAGTTCTTC; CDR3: CASGFRQYSYNEQFF
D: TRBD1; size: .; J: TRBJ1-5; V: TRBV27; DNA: TGTGCCAGCAGTAGGACAGGGAATCAGCCCCAGCATTTT; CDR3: CASSRTGNQPQHF
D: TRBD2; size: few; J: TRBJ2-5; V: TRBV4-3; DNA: TGCGCCAGCAGCCAAGTTAATAGCGGGGAAGAGACCCAGTACTTC; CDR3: CASSQVNSGEETQYF
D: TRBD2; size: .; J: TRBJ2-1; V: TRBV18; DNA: TGTGCCAGCTCACTAGACGGGGGGGCCTGGGGTGAGCAGTTCTTC; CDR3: CASSLDGGAWGEQFF
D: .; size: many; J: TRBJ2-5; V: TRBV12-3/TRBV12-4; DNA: TGTGCCAGCAGTTTAGGTAGCGGAGCCGTGGAGACCCAGTACTTC; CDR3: CASSLGSGAVETQYF
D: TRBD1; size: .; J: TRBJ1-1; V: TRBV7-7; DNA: TGTGCTAGCAGTCCGGACAGGGTCACTGAAGCTTTCTTT; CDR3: CASSPDRVTEAFF
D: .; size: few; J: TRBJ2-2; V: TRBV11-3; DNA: TGTGCCAGCAGCTTAGTTGGGGTCTCCGGGGAGCTGTTTTTT; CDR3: CASSLVGVSGELFF
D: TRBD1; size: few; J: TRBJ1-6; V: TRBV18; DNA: TGTGCCAGCTCAACGGGACAGGGTGCGTCCTATAATTCACCCCTCCACTTT; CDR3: CASSTGQGASYNSPLHF
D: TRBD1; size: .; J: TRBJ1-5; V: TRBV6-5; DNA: TGTGCCAGCAGCCGTGGACAGGGTAGCAATCAGCCCCAGCATTTT; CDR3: CASSRGQGSNQPQHF
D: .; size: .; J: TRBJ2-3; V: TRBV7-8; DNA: TGTGCCAGCAGCTCCGACAGCGGGAGCACAGATACGCAGTATTTT; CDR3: CASSSDSGSTDTQYF
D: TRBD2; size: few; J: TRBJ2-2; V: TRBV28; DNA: TGTGCCAGCAGCCTAGGGACTACCTACACCGGGGAGCTGTTTTTT; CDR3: CASSLGTTYTGELFF
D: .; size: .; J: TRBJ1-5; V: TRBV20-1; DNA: TGCAGTGCCCCTCAGGGGTCCCAGTCCCAGCATTTT; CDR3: CSAPQGSQSQHF
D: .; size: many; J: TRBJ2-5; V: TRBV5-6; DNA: TGTGCCAGCAGCTTCCCAGGATACCAAGAGACCCAGTACTTC; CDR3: CASSFPGYQETQYF
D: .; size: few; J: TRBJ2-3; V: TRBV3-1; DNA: TGTGCCAGCAGTCCAGGGGTCGGACTCCCCACAGATACGCAGTATTTT; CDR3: CASSPGVGLPTDTQYF
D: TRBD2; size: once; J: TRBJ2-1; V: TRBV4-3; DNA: TGCGCCAGCAGCCAAGGGGGCGGGGGTTCCTACAATGAGCAGTTCTTC; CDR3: CASSQGGGGSYNEQFF
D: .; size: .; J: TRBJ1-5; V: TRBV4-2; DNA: TGTGCCAGCAGCCAAGATGATCCCTGGGGCAATCAGCCCCAGCATTTT; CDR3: CASSQDDPWGNQPQHF
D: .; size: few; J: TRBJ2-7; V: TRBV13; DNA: TGTGCCAGCAGCTTAGAACAGGGCGACGAGCAGTACTTC; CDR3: CASSLEQGDEQYF
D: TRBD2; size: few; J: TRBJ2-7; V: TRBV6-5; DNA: TGTGCCAGCAGTTACCGGGGCGGGAGGACCTACGAGCAGTACTTC; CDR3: CASSYRGGRTYEQYF
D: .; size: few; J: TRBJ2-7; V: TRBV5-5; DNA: TGTGCCAGCAGCTTGGGACATAGCTCCTACGAGCAGTACTTC; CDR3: CASSLGHSSYEQYF
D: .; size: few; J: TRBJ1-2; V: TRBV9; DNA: TGTGCCAGCAGCGTAGAAGGGGACGTTAACTATGGCTACACCTTC; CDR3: CASSVEGDVNYGYTF
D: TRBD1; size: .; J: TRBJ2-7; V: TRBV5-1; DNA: TGCGCCAGCAGCTTTGACAGGGTCTACGAGCAGTACTTC; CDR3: CASSFDRVYEQYF
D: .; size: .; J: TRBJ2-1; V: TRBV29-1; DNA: TGCAGCGTAGAGACTAGTGGGCATGAGCAGTTCTTC; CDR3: CSVETSGHEQFF
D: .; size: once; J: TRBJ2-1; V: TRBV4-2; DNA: TGTGCCAGCAGCCAAGAGTTAGGGGTACCTGAGCAGTTCTTC; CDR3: CASSQELGVPEQFF
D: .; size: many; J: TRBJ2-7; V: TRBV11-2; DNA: TGTGCCAGCAGCTTCATCGAGGGCAAGGGGGGGCCCGAGCAGTACTTC; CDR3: CASSFIEGKGGPEQYF
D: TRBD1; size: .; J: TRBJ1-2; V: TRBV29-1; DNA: TGCAGCGTTGAAAAGGGGGCGACTAACTATGGCTACACCTTC; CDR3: CSVEKGATNYGYTF
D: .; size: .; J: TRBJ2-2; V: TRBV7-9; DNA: TGTGCCAGCAGCCCACCTCATCCGGGAAAAAACACCGGGGAGCTGTTTTTT; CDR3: CASSPPHPGKNTGELFF
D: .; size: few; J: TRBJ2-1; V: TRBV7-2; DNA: TGTGCCAGCAGCTTAGCGGGGGGGCCCCGCAATGAGCAGTTCTTC; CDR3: CASSLAGGPRNEQFF
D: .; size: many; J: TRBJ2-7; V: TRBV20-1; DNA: TGCAGTGTAGGGCGGGTCTACGAGCAGTACTTC; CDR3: CSVGRVYEQYF
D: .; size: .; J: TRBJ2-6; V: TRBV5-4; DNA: TGTGCCAGCAGCTTCGGATTCTCTGGGGCCAACGTCCTGACTTTC; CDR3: CASSFGFSGANVLTF
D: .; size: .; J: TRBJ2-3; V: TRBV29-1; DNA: TGCAGCGTTGAAGACGGGGGCACAGATACGCAGTATTTT; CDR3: CSVEDGGTDTQYF
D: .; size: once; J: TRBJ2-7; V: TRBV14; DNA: TGTGCCAGCAGCCAAGACCACTCGCGCTCCTACGAGCAGTACTTC; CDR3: CASSQDHSRSYEQYF
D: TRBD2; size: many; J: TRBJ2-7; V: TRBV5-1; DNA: TGCGCCAGCAGCTGGACTAGCGGGACAATCTACGAGCAGTACTTC; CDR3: CASSWTSGTIYEQYF
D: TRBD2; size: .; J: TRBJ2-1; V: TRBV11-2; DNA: TGTGCCAGCAGCTTAGAGGCGGGCGGGGGAAATGAGCAGTTCTTC; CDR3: CASSLEAGGGNEQFF
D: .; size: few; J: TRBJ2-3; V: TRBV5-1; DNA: TGCGCCAGCAGCTTGGGACTAGATTTCACAGATACGCAGTATTTT; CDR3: CASSLGLDFTDTQYF
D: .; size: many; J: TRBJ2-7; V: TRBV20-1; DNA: TGCAGTGCTACCTTCCCAGGAATCGGTGAATACGAGCAGTACTTC; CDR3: CSATFPGIGEYEQYF
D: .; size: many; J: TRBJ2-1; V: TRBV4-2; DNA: TGTGCCAGCAGCCAACGCGCCGGGACCAACTACAATGAGCAGTTCTTC; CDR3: CASSQRAGTNYNEQFF
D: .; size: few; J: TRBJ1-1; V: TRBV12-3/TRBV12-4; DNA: TGTGCCAGCAGTTTGGGGCACCACACTGAAGCTTTCTTT; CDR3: CASSLGHHTEAFF